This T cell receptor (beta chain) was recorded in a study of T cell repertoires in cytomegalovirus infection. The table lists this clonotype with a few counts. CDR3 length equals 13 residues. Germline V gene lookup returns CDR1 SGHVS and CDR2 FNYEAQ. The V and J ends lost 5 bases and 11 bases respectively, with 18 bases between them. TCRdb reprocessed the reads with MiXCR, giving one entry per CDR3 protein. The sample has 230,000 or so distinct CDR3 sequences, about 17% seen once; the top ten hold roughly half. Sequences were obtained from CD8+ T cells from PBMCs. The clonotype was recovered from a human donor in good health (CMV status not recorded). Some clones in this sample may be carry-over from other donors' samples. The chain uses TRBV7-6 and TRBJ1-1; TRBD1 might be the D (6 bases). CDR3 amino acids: CASSPPGGPQAFF. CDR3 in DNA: TGTGCCAGCAGCCCCCCGGGGGGGCCCCAGGCTTTCTTT.